The clone carrying this T cell receptor beta chain appeared a single time. The antigen is not known. This record belongs to a study of T cell repertoires in cytomegalovirus infection. Study background: Selection of CMV epitopes for the study included recently identified HLA-C-restricted and well-studied HLA-B-restricted ones. Matching HLA type and CMV infection were both indicated by public TCR beta signatures.

The study's findings and limits: The cumulative frequency of public TCR beta families distinguished individuals who carried CMV together with the relevant HLA.

TCRdb analysed the reads with MiXCR anew, one entry per CDR3 protein. The sample yields approximately 73,000 distinct CDR3 sequences, roughly 37% seen once. The CDR3 spans 15 residues. V was cut by 6 bases and J by 8 bases, with 17 bases left in between. Germline values: CDR1 LNHDA, CDR2 SQIVND (reference sequence). The J gene is TRBJ1-6, the V gene TRBV19, with D tentatively TRBD1 (6 bases). The sequence came from a human donor in good health (CMV status not recorded). Some clones in this sample may be carry-over from other donors' samples. The sequences come from CD8+ T cells from cultured PBMCs, collected from culture after CMV antigen stimulation. CDR3: CASRLQGRTDSPLHF. The DNA of the CDR3 is TGTGCCAGTAGACTACAGGGACGTACGGATTCACCCCTCCACTTT.